The rows below give T cell receptor beta chains drawn from one sample of a study of OX40 agonist ivuxolimab in advanced cancers. Clones were sequenced by immunoSEQ multiplex PCR, and TCRdb holds only the in-frame ones, with some missing. This sample has 40,000 to 50,000 clones, with approximately 91% found just once. The source material was CD4+ or CD8+ T cells sorted from blood, sampled in a trial of the OX40 agonist ivuxolimab. Every receptor here comes from an adult with an advanced solid tumor such as melanoma, head and neck, liver or kidney cancer. Both conserved end residues are part of each CDR3. Clone size, where shown, is once, few, many, or a class for clones that have expanded.

V gene,clone size,CDR3 protein
TRBV5-5,-,CASSFVDQETQYF
TRBV19,-,CASRPTSGQETQYF
TRBV10-3,-,CAIRKGETGELFF
TRBV30,-,CALSAGLVATPYEQYF
TRBV19,-,CASSIQGAHEQYF
TRBV27,-,CASRLRYAGGDQYF
TRBV28,-,CASRDPGLAGIYEQFF
TRBV6-5,-,CASSQGQGYEQYF
TRBV10-2,-,CASSEGQGHQPQHF
TRBV7-9,-,CASSSAGKYNEQFF
TRBV2,-,CASMLTVEAFF
TRBV19,-,CASSPSGGPGYEQYF
TRBV25-1,few,CASSLQGARGYTF